The sequence of this T cell receptor (beta chain) was determined in a study of blood T cell repertoires in COVID-19. Study-wide background: Samples representing acute and convalescent COVID-19 were sourced from the United States, Italy and Spain. PBMCs, B-cell-depleted T cells, or T cells provided the cDNA or gDNA that made up the material.

Original data processing: For nucleated cells, counts were estimated from reference gene primer amplification. Generated by immunoSEQ multiplex PCR, the TCRdb table keeps only in-frame clones and is missing some. V and J calls and clone size are those listed in that table; D and trimming were worked out from the DNA. The table has under 250,000 clones, roughly 80% seen once. This clonotype was sampled from a woman at least 80 years old with acute or convalescent COVID-19. The material sequenced was peripheral blood.

CDR3 nucleotides: TGTGCCAGTAGTCGTCGGACTAGCGGGACCATCTCCAATGAGCAGTTCTTC. This encodes CASSRRTSGTISNEQFF. The V and J genes are TRBV19 and TRBJ2-1, with 12 bases that match TRBD2. Germline V gene lookup returns CDR1 LNHDA and CDR2 SQIVND (reference sequence). With V trimmed by 5 bases and J by 6 bases, 11 bases remained unmatched. This CDR3 region has 17 residues.